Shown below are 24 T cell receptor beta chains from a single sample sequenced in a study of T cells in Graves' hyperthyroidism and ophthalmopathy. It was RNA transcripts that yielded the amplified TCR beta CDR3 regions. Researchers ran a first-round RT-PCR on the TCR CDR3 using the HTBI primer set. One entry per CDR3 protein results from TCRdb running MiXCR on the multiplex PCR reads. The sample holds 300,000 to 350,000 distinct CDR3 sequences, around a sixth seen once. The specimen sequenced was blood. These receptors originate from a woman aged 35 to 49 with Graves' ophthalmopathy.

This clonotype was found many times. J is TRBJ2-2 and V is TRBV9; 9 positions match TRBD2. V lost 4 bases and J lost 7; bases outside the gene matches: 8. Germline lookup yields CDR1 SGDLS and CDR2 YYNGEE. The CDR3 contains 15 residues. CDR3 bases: TGTGCCAGCAGCTCCTCTAGCGGGACAATCGGGGAGCTGTTTTTT. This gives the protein CASSSSSGTIGELFF.

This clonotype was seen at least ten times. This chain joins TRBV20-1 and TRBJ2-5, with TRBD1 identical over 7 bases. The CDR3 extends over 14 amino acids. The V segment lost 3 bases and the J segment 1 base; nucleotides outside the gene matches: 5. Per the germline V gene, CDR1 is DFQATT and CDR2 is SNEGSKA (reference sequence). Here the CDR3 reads CSARPGTAQETQYF. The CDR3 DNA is TGCAGTGCTAGGCCTGGGACAGCCCAAGAGACCCAGTACTTC.

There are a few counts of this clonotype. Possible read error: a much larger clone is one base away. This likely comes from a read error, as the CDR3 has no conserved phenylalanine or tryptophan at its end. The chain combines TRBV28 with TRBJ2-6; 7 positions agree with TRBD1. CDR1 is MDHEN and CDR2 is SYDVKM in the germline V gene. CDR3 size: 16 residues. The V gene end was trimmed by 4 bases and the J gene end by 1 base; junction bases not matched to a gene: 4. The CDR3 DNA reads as TGTGCCAGCAGTTCAATGACAGGGTCTGGGGCCAACGTCCTGACTCTC. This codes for CASSSMTGSGANVLTL.

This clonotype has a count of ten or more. The CDR3, as DNA: TGCGCCAGCAGCCGCCTGTCATTCAGGACAGGGGGCCCCAACGAGCAGTACTTC. This encodes CASSRLSFRTGGPNEQYF. The rearrangement joins TRBV4-1 to TRBJ2-7, with 11 bases matching TRBD1. Germline CDR1 reads MGHRA; CDR2 reads YSYEKL. J was trimmed by 5 bases and V by 4 bases; bases with no gene match: 16. This CDR3 region has 18 residues.

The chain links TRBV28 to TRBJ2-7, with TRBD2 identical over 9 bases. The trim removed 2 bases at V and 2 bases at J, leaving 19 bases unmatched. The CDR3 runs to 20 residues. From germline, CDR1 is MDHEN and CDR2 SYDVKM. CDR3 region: CASSLGRKGLAPRRPYEQYF. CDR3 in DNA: TGTGCCAGCAGTTTAGGGCGCAAAGGACTAGCGCCCCGGCGGCCCTACGAGCAGTACTTC.

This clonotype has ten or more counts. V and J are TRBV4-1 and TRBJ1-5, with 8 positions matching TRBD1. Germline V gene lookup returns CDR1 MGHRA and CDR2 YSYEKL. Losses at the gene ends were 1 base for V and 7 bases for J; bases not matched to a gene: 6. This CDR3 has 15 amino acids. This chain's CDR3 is CASSQGDRTGQPQHF. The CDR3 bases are TGCGCCAGCAGCCAAGGGGACAGGACTGGGCAGCCCCAGCATTTT.

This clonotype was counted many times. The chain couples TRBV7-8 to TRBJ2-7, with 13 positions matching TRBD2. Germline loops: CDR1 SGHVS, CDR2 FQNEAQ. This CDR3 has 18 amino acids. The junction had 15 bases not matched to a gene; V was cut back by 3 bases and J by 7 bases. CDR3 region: CASSFGPRGLAGVREQYF. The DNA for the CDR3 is TGTGCCAGCAGCTTTGGCCCTCGAGGACTAGCGGGAGTAAGGGAGCAGTACTTC.

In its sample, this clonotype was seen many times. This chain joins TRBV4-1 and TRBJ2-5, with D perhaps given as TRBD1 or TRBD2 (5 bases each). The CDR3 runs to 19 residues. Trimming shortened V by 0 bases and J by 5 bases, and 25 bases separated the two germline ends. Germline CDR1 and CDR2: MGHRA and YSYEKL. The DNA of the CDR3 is TGCGCCAGCAGCCAAGAAAGAGGGAGTCGGGGCAGGGTTTCGGAGACCCAGTACTTC. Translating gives CASSQERGSRGRVSETQYF.

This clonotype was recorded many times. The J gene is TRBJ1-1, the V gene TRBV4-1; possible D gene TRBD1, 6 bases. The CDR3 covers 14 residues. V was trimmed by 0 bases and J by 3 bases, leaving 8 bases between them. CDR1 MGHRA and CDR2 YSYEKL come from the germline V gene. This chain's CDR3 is CASSQDPGDTEAFF. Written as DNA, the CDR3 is TGCGCCAGCAGCCAAGATCCAGGGGACACTGAAGCTTTCTTT.

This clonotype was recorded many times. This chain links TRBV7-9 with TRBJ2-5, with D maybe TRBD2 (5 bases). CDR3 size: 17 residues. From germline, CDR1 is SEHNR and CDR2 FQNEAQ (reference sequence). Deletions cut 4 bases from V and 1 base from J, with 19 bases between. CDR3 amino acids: CASSSRTSGLAQETQYF. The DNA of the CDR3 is TGTGCCAGCAGCTCACGGACCTCTGGACTGGCCCAAGAGACCCAGTACTTC. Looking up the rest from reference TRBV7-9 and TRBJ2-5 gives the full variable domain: DTGVSQNPRHKITKRGQNVTFRCDPISEHNRLYWYRQTLGQGPEFLTYFQNEAQLEKSRLLSDRFSAERPKGSFSTLEIQRTEQGDSAMYLCASSSRTSGLAQETQYFGPGTRLLVL.

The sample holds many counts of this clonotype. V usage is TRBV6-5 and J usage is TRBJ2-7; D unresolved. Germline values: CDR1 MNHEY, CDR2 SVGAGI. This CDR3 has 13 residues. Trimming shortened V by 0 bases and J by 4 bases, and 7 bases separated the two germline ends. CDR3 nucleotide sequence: TGTGCCAGCAGTTACTCGAGAGCTTACGAGCAGTACTTC. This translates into CASSYSRAYEQYF.

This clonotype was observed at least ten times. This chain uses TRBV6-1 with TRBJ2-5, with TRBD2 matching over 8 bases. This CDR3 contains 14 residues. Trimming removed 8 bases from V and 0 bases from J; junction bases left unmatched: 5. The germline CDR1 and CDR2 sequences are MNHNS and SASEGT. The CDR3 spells CASGVREDQETQYF. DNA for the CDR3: TGTGCCAGCGGGGTGCGGGAGGACCAAGAGACCCAGTACTTC.

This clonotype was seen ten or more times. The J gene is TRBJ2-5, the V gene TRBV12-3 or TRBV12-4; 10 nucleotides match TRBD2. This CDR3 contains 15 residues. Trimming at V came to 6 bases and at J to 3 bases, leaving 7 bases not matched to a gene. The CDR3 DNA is TGTGCCAGCAGCCCTAGCGGGAGTACCGAAGAGACCCAGTACTTC. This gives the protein CASSPSGSTEETQYF.

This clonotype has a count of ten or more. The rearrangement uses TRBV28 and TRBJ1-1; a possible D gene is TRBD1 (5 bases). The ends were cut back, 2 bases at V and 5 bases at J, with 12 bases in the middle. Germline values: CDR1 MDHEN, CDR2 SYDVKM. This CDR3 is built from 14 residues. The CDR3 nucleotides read TGTGCCAGCAGTTTACGAGGGGCGCGTACTGAAGCTTTCTTT. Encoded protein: CASSLRGARTEAFF.

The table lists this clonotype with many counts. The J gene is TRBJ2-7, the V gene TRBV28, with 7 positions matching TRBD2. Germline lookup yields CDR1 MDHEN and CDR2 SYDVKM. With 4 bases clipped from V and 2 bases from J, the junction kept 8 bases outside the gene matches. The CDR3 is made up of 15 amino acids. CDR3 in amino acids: CASSSRLAGAYEQYF. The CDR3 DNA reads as TGTGCCAGCAGTTCGCGACTAGCAGGAGCCTACGAGCAGTACTTC.

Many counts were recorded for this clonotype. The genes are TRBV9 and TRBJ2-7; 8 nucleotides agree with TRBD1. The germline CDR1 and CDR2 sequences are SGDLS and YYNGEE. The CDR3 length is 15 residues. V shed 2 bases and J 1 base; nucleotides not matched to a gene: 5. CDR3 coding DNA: TGTGCCAGCAGCGTCCTCGGGGACAGGTCCTACGAGCAGTACTTC. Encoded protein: CASSVLGDRSYEQYF.

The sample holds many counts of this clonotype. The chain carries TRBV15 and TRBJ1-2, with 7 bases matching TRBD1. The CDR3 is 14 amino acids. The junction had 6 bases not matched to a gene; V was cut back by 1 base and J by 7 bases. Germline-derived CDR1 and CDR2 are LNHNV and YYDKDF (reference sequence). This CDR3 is CATSRGQGSGGYTF. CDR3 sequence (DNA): TGTGCCACCAGCAGAGGACAGGGTTCGGGTGGCTACACCTTC. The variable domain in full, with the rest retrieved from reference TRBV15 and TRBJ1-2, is DAMVIQNPRYQVTQFGKPVTLSCSQTLNHNVMYWYQQKSSQAPKLLFHYYDKDFNNEADTPDNFQSRRPNTSFCFLDIRSPGLGDTAMYLCATSRGQGSGGYTFGSGTRLTVV.

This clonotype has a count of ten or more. The CDR3 spells CASSLFWESSSYEQYF. The CDR3 DNA sequence: TGTGCCAGCAGTTTGTTTTGGGAGTCCAGCTCCTACGAGCAGTACTTC. The chain recombines TRBV12-3 or TRBV12-4 with TRBJ2-7, with D maybe TRBD2 (5 bases). V lost 3 bases and J lost 0, with 15 bases in between. The CDR3 contains 16 residues.

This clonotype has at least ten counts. The CDR3 sequence is CATSRVSGLNQETQYF. The CDR3 DNA follows: TGTGCCACCAGCAGAGTTAGCGGTTTGAACCAAGAGACCCAGTACTTC. The chain carries TRBV15 and TRBJ2-5; D is perhaps TRBD2 (6 bases). The CDR3 consists of 16 residues. Per the germline V gene, CDR1 is LNHNV and CDR2 is YYDKDF (reference sequence). V was cut by 1 base and J by 0 bases, with 12 bases left in between.

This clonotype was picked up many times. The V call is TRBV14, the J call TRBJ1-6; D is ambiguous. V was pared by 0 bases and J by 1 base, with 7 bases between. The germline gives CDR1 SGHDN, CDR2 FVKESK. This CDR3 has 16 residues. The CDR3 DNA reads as TGTGCCAGCAGCCAAGAGGGTGTATCCTATAATTCACCCCTCCACTTT. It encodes CASSQEGVSYNSPLHF.

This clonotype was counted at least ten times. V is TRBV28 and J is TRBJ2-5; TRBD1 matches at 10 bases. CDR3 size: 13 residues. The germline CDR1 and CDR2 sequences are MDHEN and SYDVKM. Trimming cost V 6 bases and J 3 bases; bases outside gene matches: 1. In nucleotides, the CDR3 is TGTGCCAGCAGGGGGACAGGGGAAGAGACCCAGTACTTC. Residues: CASRGTGEETQYF.

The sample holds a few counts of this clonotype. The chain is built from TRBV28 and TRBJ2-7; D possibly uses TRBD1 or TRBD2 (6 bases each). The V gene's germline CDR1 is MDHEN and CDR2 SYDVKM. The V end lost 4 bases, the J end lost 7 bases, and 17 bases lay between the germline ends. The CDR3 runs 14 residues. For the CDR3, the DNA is TGTGCCAGCAGTTCTACGCCTCGGGGGCAAGAGCAGTACTTC. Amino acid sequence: CASSSTPRGQEQYF. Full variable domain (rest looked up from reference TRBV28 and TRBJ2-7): DVKVTQSSRYLVKRTGEKVFLECVQDMDHENMFWYRQDPGLGLRLIYFSYDVKMKEKGDIPEGYSVSREKKERFSLILESASTNQTSMYLCASSSTPRGQEQYFGPGTRLTVT.

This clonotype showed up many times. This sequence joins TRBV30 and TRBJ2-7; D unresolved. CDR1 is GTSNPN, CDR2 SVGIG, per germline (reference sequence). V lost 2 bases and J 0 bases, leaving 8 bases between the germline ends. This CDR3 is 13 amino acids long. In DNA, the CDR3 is TGTGCCTGGAGTCGGATTGTCTCCTACGAGCAGTACTTC. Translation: CAWSRIVSYEQYF.

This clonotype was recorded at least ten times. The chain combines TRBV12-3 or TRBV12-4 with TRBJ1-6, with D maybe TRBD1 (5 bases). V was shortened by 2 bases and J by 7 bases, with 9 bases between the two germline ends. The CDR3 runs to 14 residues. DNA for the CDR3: TGTGCCAGCAGTTTAAGGGGCGTCAATTCACCCCTCCACTTT. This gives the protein CASSLRGVNSPLHF.